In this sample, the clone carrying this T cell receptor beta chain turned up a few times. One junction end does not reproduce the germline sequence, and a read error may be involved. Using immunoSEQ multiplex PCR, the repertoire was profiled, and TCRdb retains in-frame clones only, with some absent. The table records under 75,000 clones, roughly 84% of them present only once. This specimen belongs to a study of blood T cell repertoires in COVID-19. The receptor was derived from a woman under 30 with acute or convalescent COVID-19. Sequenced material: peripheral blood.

The CDR3: CASSETNRDRDF. The CDR3 coding sequence is TGTGCCAGCTCAGAGACTAACCGGGACAGGGACTTC. V and J are TRBV6-5 and TRBJ1-2, with 9 bases matching TRBD1. This CDR3 spans 12 amino acids. CDR1 and CDR2 (germline): MNHEY, SVGAGI.